This passage covers 4 T cell receptor beta chains from one sample sequenced in a study of a mutant IDH1 vaccine in newly diagnosed glioma. Stated time point: baseline, week 1 (first vaccination visit). The treatment here: pre-vaccination baseline after standard-of-care therapy. Data came from immunoSEQ multiplex PCR; TCRdb stores just in-frame clones and leaves some out. Among around 100,000 clones listed, roughly 82% were seen once. This material consisted of PBMCs, taken from a glioma patient treated with radiotherapy, temozolomide or both. All receptors come from a man aged 35 to 55 with glioma. Some clones in this sample may be carry-over from other donors' samples.

This clone was detected only once. This chain links TRBV6-6 with TRBJ1-2, with D perhaps matching TRBD1 (6 bases). Germline CDR1 and CDR2: MNHNY and SVGAGI (reference sequence). The V end was cut by 5 bases, the J end by 2 bases, with 12 bases between. There are 14 residues in the CDR3. In DNA form, the CDR3 reads TGTGCCAGCAGTCTAACAGGGCCGAACTATGGCTACACCTTC. Residues: CASSLTGPNYGYTF.

V gene TRBV5-6 combines with J gene TRBJ2-3; D is possibly TRBD2 (5 bases). Per germline, CDR1 SGHDT and CDR2 YYEEEE. The V gene lost 3 bases and the J gene lost 4 bases, with 9 bases spanning the gap. The CDR3 sequence is 13 residues long. CDR3 region: CASSYAGPDTQYF. As DNA, the CDR3 is TGTGCCAGCAGCTATGCGGGCCCAGATACGCAGTATTTT.

The rearrangement links TRBV19 to TRBJ1-5, with D uncertain. Germline V lookup: CDR1 LNHDA, CDR2 SQIVND (reference sequence). Trimming stripped 1 base from V and 2 bases from J, with 3 bases between. The CDR3 loop spans 13 amino acids. Here the CDR3 DNA reads TGTGCCAGTAGTATAGTAGGCAATCAGCCCCAGCATTTT. This gives the protein CASSIVGNQPQHF.

The V and J genes are TRBV6-1 and TRBJ1-6, with no clear D. The CDR3 is made up of 14 amino acids. CDR1 and CDR2 (germline): MNHNS, SASEGT. V was clipped by 5 bases and J by 10 bases, with 15 bases between them. The CDR3 reads CASSRPGRYSPLHF. CDR3 bases: TGTGCCAGCAGTCGACCCGGGAGGTACTCACCCCTCCACTTT.